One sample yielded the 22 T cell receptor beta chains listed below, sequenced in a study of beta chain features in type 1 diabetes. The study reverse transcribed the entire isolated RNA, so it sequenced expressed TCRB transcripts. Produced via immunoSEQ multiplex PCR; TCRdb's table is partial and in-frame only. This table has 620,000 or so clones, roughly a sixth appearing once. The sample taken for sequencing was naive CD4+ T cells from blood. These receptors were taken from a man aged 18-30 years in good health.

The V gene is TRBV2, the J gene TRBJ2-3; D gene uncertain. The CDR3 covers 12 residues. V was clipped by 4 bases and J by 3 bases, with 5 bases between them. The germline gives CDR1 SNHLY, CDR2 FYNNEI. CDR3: CASSVRTDTQYF. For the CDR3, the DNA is TGTGCCAGCAGTGTCCGTACAGATACGCAGTATTTT.

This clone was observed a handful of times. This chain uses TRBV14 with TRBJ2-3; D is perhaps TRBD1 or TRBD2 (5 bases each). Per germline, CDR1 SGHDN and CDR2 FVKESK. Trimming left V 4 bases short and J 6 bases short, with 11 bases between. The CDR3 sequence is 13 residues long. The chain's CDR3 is CASSPGRVDTQYF. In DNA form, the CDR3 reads TGTGCCAGCAGCCCGGGACGGGTGGATACGCAGTATTTT.

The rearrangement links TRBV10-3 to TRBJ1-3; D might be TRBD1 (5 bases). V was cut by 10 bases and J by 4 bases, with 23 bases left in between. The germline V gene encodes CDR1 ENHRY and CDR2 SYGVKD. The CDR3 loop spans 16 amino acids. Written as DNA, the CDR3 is TGTGCCACCGCGTTGGCTGGGGGGAATAACGGAAACACCATATATTTT. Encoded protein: CATALAGGNNGNTIYF.

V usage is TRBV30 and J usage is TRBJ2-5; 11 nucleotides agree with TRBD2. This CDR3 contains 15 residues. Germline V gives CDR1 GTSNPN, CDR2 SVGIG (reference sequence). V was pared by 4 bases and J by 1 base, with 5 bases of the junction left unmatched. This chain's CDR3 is CAWNAGLAGQETQYF. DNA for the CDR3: TGTGCCTGGAATGCCGGACTAGCGGGCCAAGAGACCCAGTACTTC.

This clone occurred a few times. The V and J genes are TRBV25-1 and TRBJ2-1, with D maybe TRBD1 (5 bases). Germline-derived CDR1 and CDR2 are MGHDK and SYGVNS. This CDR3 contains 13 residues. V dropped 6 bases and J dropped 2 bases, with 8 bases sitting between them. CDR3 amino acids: CASRAGTYNEQFF. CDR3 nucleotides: TGTGCCAGCAGGGCAGGGACCTACAATGAGCAGTTCTTC. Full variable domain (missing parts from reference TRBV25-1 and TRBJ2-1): EADIYQTPRYLVIGTGKKITLECSQTMGHDKMYWYQQDPGMELHLIHYSYGVNSTEKGDLSSESTVSRIRTEHFPLTLESARPSHTSQYLCASRAGTYNEQFFGPGTRLTVL.

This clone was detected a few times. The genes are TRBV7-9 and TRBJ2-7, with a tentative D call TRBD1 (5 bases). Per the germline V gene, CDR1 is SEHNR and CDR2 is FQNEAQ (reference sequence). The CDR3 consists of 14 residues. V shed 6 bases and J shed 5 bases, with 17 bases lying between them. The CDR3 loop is CASRAKGAINEQYF. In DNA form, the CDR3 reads TGTGCCAGCAGGGCCAAAGGGGCAATAAACGAGCAGTACTTC.

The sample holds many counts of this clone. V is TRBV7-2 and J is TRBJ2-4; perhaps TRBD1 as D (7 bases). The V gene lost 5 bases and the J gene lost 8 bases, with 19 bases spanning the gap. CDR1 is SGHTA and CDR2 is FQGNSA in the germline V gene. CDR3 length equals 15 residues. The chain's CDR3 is CASSLRQGGEDIQYF. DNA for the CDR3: TGTGCCAGCAGCCTGAGACAGGGAGGAGAGGACATTCAGTACTTC.

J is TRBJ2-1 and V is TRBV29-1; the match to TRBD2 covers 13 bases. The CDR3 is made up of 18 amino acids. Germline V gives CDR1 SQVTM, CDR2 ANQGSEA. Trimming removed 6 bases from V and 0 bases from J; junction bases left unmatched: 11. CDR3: CSVEGLAGPPSSYNEQFF. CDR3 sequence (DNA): TGCAGCGTAGAGGGACTAGCGGGACCACCCAGCTCCTACAATGAGCAGTTCTTC.

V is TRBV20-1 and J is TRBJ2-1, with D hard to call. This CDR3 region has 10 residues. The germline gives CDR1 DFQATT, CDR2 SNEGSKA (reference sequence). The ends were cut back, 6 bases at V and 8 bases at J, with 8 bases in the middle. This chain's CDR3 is CSARKDEQFF. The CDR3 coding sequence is TGCAGTGCCAGGAAAGATGAGCAGTTCTTC.

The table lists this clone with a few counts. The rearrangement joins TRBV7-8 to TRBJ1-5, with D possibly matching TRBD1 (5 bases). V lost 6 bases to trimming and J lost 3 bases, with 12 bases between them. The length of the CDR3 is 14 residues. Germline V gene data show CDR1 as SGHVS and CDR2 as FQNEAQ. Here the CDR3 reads CASRPRGTNQPQHF. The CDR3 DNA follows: TGTGCCAGCAGGCCCCGGGGCACCAATCAGCCCCAGCATTTT. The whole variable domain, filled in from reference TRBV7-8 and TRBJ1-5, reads GAGVSQSPRYKVAKRGQDVALRCDPISGHVSLFWYQQALGQGPEFLTYFQNEAQLDKSGLPSDRFFAERPEGSVSTLKIQRTQQEDSAVYLCASRPRGTNQPQHFGDGTRLSIL.

The CDR3 DNA follows: TGTGCCAGCAGCAAGACAGGCACAGAGACCCAGTACTTC. Protein product: CASSKTGTETQYF. The chain links TRBV7-2 to TRBJ2-5, with a tentative D call TRBD1 (6 bases). Trimming took off 5 bases at V and 4 bases at J, with 11 bases between the two ends. The CDR3 has 13 residues. Germline CDR1 reads SGHTA; CDR2 reads FQGNSA. The variable domain in full, completed from reference TRBV7-2 and TRBJ2-5, reads GAGVSQSPSNKVTEKGKDVELRCDPISGHTALYWYRQSLGQGLEFLIYFQGNSAPDKSGLPSDRFSAERTGGSVSTLTIQRTQQEDSAVYLCASSKTGTETQYFGPGTRLLVL.

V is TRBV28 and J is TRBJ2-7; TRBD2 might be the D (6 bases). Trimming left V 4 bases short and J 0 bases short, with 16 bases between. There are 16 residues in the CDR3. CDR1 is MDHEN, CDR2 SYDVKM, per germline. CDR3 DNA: TGTGCCAGCAGTTACGTGCGGGGTTATGGCTCCTACGAGCAGTACTTC. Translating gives CASSYVRGYGSYEQYF.

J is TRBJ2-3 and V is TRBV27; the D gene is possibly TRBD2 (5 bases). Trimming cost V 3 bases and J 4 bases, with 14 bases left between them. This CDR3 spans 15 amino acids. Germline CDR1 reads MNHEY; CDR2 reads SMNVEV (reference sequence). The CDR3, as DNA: TGTGCCAGCAGTTTCCGCATGCTAGCAGCAGATACGCAGTATTTT. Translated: CASSFRMLAADTQYF.

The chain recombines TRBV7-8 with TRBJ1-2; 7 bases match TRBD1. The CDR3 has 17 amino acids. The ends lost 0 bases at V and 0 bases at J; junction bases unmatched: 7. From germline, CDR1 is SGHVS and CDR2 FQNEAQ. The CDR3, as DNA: TGTGCCAGCAGCTTAGCGGCAGGGGGAACGTCTAACTATGGCTACACCTTC. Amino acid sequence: CASSLAAGGTSNYGYTF.

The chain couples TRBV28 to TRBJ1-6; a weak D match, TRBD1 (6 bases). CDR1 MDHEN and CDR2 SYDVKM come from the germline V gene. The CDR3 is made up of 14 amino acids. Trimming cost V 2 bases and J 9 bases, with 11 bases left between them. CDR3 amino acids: CASSLVGGGSPLHF. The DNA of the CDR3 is TGTGCCAGCAGTTTAGTAGGGGGAGGTTCACCCCTCCACTTT.

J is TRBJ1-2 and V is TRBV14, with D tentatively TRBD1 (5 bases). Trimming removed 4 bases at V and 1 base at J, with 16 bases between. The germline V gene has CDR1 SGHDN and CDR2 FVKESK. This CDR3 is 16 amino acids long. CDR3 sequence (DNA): TGTGCCAGCAGCCCGCTCCGGACACCTAGTAACTATGGCTACACCTTC. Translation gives CASSPLRTPSNYGYTF. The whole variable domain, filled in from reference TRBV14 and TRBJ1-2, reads EAGVTQFPSHSVIEKGQTVTLRCDPISGHDNLYWYRRVMGKEIKFLLHFVKESKQDESGMPNNRFLAERTGGTYSTLKVQPAELEDSGVYFCASSPLRTPSNYGYTFGSGTRLTVV.

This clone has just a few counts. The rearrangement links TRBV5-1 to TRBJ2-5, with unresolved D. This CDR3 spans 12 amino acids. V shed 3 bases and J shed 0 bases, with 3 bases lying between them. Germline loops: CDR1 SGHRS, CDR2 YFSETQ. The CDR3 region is CASSWYQETQYF. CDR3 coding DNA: TGCGCCAGCAGCTGGTACCAAGAGACCCAGTACTTC.

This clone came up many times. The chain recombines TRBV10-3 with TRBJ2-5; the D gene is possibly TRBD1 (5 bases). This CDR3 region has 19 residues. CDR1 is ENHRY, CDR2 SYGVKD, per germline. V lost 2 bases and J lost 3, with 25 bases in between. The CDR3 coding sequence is TGTGCCATCAGTGAGACCCTCCTAACCGACAGAGAGAAGGAAGAGACCCAGTACTTC. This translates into CAISETLLTDREKEETQYF.

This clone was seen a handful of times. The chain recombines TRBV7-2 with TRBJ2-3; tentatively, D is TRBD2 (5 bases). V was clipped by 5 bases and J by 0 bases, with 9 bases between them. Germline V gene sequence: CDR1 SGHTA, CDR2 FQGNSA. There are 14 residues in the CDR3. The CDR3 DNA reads TGTGCCAGCAGCACAACGGGGAGCACAGATACGCAGTATTTT. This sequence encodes CASSTTGSTDTQYF.

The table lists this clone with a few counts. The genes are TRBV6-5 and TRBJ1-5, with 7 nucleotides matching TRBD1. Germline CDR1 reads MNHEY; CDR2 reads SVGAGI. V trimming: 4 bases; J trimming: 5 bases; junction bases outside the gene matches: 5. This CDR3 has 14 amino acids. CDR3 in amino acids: CASSSRTGDQPQHF. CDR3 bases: TGTGCCAGCAGTTCACGGACAGGAGATCAGCCCCAGCATTTT.

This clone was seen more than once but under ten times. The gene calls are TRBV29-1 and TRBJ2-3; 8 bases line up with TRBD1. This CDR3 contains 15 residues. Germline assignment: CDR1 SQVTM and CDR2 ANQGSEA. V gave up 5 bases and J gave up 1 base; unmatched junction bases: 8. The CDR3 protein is CSVTRGLAGTDTQYF. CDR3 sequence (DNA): TGCAGCGTTACCAGGGGGCTCGCGGGCACAGATACGCAGTATTTT.

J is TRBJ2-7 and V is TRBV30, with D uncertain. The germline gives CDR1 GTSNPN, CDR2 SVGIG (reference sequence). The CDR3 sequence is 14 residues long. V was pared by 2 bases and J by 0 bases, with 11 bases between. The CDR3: CAWSNRGISYEQYF. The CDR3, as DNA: TGTGCCTGGAGTAATAGAGGAATCTCCTACGAGCAGTACTTC.